Sequencing of this T cell receptor (beta chain) was carried out in a study of graft-versus-host responses after intestinal transplantation. In regard to this clone: Its antigen is still unknown.

J was trimmed by 6 bases and V by 2 bases; bases with no gene match: 7. Germline V CDR1 and CDR2: SGHTA, FQGNSA. The CDR3 is made up of 15 amino acids. Some clones are missing from TCRdb's copy, which holds only in-frame ones; the method was immunoSEQ multiplex PCR. Of roughly 97,000 clones in the sample, roughly 91% are singletons; the top ten hold around 0.2%. The sequence came from a human donor who was the organ donor for an intestinal transplant. This rearrangement joins TRBV7-2 to TRBJ1-5, with 7 positions matching TRBD1. This sample comprised unstimulated CD4+ T cells sorted from spleen or lymph node cells, obtained before transplant. CDR3 region: CASSLYKGAGQPQHF. The CDR3 DNA reads as TGTGCCAGCAGCTTATATAAGGGGGCGGGTCAGCCCCAGCATTTT.